These 15 T cell receptor beta chains originate from one sample sequenced in a study of molecular identifiers for immune sequencing clone quantification (dated by TCRdb to the late 2010s). Receptor libraries were prepared by PCR. The data were produced on an Illumina HiSeq 4000. Using fastp at Q25 and MiXCR, TCRdb reprocessed the public reads and kept productive beta chains. Each entry is one CDR3 protein sequence, shown with its most common DNA and genes. This sample holds 63,000 or so distinct CDR3 sequences; 15% to 20% were observed only once. 1.3% to 1.5% of the sample is in the top ten clones. The specimen was naive CD8+ T cells from blood, with Jurkat cell RNA spiked in. This sample's cell subset or site label indicates: FACS-sorted CD8+CD4-CCR7+CD45RA+ naive T cells. These receptors were taken from a human donor in good health. Some libraries in this study had Jurkat cell RNA spiked in.

About this clonotype: Since a much larger clone is just one base distant, this may be a read error. This is likely a read error, given that the CDR3 carries no conserved phenylalanine or tryptophan at its end. This CDR3 reads CASSILAGGALGLYEQYS. CDR3 nucleotides: TGTGCCAGCAGCATACTAGCGGGAGGTGCCCTGGGTCTCTACGAGCAGTACTCC. The chain recombines TRBV2 with TRBJ2-7; the match to TRBD2 covers 12 bases. This CDR3 contains 18 residues. The germline gives CDR1 SNHLY, CDR2 FYNNEI. Trimming cost V 6 bases and J 3 bases; bases outside gene matches: 15.

This clonotype came up many times. V and J are TRBV6-2 or TRBV6-3 and TRBJ2-1; no firm D call. Germline lookup yields CDR1 MNHEY and CDR2 SVGEGT. V was trimmed by 5 bases and J by 3 bases, leaving 8 bases between them. This CDR3 is built from 13 residues. The CDR3 sequence is CASSDGHYNEQFF. CDR3 coding DNA: TGTGCCAGCAGTGACGGCCACTACAATGAGCAGTTCTTC.

This clonotype was counted only a few times. Since no conserved phenylalanine or tryptophan closes the CDR3, a read error is the likely cause. The DNA of the CDR3 is TGTGCCAGCAGTAGCGGTGGGTACACTGAAGCTTTCCTT. Residues: CASSSGGYTEAFL. J is TRBJ1-1 and V is TRBV6-2 or TRBV6-3; D remains unclear. Per germline, CDR1 MNHEY and CDR2 SVGEGT. The CDR3 contains 13 residues. Trimming cost V 5 bases and J 3 bases, with 10 bases left between them.

This clonotype was seen more than once but under ten times. V gene TRBV15 combines with J gene TRBJ1-5; D might be TRBD1 (5 bases). The CDR3 has 16 residues. The germline CDR1 and CDR2 sequences are LNHNV and YYDKDF (reference sequence). The germline V and J ends were trimmed by 0 bases and 5 bases, with 14 bases remaining between them. DNA of the CDR3: TGTGCCACCAGCAGAGATCCAGGGAGGATCGATCAGCCCCAGCATTTT. Its protein is CATSRDPGRIDQPQHF.

This clonotype has a count of ten or more. V usage is TRBV20-1 and J usage is TRBJ2-7, with 8 bases lining up with TRBD2. Germline CDR1 is DFQATT and CDR2 is SNEGSKA (reference sequence). The length of the CDR3 is 14 residues. After removal of 3 bases from V and 3 bases from J, the junction contained 7 bases not matched to a gene. The CDR3 coding sequence is TGCAGTGCTAGTCGCGGGAGGAGCGGCTACGAGCAGTACTTC. This translates into CSASRGRSGYEQYF.

This clonotype was counted many times. This chain connects TRBV14 to TRBJ2-7, with D perhaps being TRBD1 or TRBD2 (5 bases each). Germline values: CDR1 SGHDN, CDR2 FVKESK. This CDR3 has 15 amino acids. Trimming removed 4 bases at V and 3 bases at J, with 16 bases between. CDR3 in amino acids: CASSPRGLPIYEQYF. The CDR3 bases are TGTGCCAGCAGCCCGAGGGGCCTTCCTATCTACGAGCAGTACTTC.

There are many counts of this clonotype. J is TRBJ2-7 and V is TRBV7-9, with 8 positions matching TRBD1. The CDR3 has 15 amino acids. The germline CDR1 and CDR2 sequences are SEHNR and FQNEAQ (reference sequence). The trim removed 4 bases at V and 3 bases at J, leaving 8 bases unmatched. CDR3 residues: CASSSQRTGNYEQYF. The DNA of the CDR3 is TGTGCCAGCAGCTCCCAGCGGACAGGGAACTACGAGCAGTACTTC. Variable domain in full (rest from reference TRBV7-9 and TRBJ2-7): DTGVSQNPRHKITKRGQNVTFRCDPISEHNRLYWYRQTLGQGPEFLTYFQNEAQLEKSRLLSDRFSAERPKGSFSTLEIQRTEQGDSAMYLCASSSQRTGNYEQYFGPGTRLTVT.

This clonotype has a count of ten or more. V is TRBV25-1 and J is TRBJ2-1; D not certain. V lost 6 bases and J 5 bases, leaving 2 bases between the germline ends. The CDR3 loop spans 10 amino acids. Germline CDR1 MGHDK, CDR2 SYGVNS. The DNA for the CDR3 is TGTGCCAGCAGCCACAATGAGCAGTTCTTC. It translates to CASSHNEQFF.

The chain recombines TRBV27 with TRBJ1-2; 8 bases map to TRBD1. J gave up 4 bases and V 3 bases, and 7 bases lay outside the gene matches. There are 15 residues in the CDR3. CDR1 and CDR2 (germline): MNHEY, SMNVEV (reference sequence). The CDR3 spells CASSFLQGGIYGYTF. In nucleotides, the CDR3 is TGTGCCAGCAGTTTTCTACAGGGGGGGATCTATGGCTACACCTTC.

The chain is built from TRBV27 and TRBJ2-7, with a tentative D call TRBD1 (5 bases). This CDR3 has 12 residues. V dropped 5 bases and J dropped 4 bases, with 9 bases sitting between them. Germline lookup yields CDR1 MNHEY and CDR2 SMNVEV (reference sequence). CDR3 loop: CASSITGYEQYF. The CDR3 region has the DNA TGTGCCAGCAGTATAACAGGTTACGAGCAGTACTTC.

This clonotype was counted many times. The CDR3 loop reads CASSQTSGSYEQFF. CDR3 bases: TGTGCCAGCAGTCAAACTAGCGGGAGTTATGAGCAGTTCTTC. This sequence joins TRBV6-5 and TRBJ2-1; TRBD2 aligns across 11 bases. CDR3 length equals 14 residues. Germline lookup yields CDR1 MNHEY and CDR2 SVGAGI. Trimming removed 5 bases from V and 8 bases from J; junction bases left unmatched: 5.

On this clonotype itself: An end of the junction differs from the germline gene, which may be a read error. The CDR3 here is CATGGYNEQFF. Written as DNA, the CDR3 is TGCGCCACAGGGGGATACAATGAGCAGTTCTTC. The gene calls are TRBV3-1 and TRBJ2-1; TRBD1 matches 8 bases. The V gene's germline CDR1 is LGHDT and CDR2 YNNKEL (reference sequence). The CDR3 has 11 residues.

This clonotype was observed at least ten times. V usage is TRBV4-1 and J usage is TRBJ2-5; possible D gene TRBD2, 6 bases. The CDR3 runs 14 residues. The germline V and J ends were trimmed by 1 base and 7 bases, with 13 bases remaining between them. Germline lookup yields CDR1 MGHRA and CDR2 YSYEKL. In DNA, the CDR3 is TGCGCCAGCAGCCAAGGACTAGGTGATTGGACCCAGTACTTC. It encodes CASSQGLGDWTQYF.

In this sample, this clonotype turned up many times. V gene TRBV28 combines with J gene TRBJ2-3; D may correspond to TRBD1 or TRBD2 (5 bases each). This CDR3 region has 15 residues. Per the germline V gene, CDR1 is MDHEN and CDR2 is SYDVKM. V dropped 5 bases and J dropped 3 bases, with 15 bases sitting between them. The CDR3, as DNA: TGTGCCAGCAGTGGGCTCGGGGCCAAAACAGATACGCAGTATTTT. The encoded protein is CASSGLGAKTDTQYF.

This clonotype was recorded at least ten times. The chain links TRBV6-1 to TRBJ2-2, with D unclear. V was cut by 3 bases and J by 0 bases, with 5 bases left in between. This CDR3 comprises 14 residues. Germline V CDR1 and CDR2: MNHNS, SASEGT. The CDR3 nucleotides are TGTGCCAGCAGTGATATGGCGAACACCGGGGAGCTGTTTTTT. Its protein is CASSDMANTGELFF.